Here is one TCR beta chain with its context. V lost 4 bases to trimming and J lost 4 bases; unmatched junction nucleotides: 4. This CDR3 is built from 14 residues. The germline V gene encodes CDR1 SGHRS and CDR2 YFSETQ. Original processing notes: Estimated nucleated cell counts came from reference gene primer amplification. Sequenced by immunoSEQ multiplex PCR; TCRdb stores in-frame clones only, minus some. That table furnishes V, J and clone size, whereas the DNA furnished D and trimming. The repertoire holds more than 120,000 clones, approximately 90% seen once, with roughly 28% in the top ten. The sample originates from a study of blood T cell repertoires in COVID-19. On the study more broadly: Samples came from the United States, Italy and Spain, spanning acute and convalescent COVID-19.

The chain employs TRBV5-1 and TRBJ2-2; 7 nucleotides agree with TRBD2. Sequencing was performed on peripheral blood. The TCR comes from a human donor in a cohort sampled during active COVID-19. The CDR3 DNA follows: TGCGCCAGCAGCCTGACTAGCAGCACCGGGGAGCTGTTTTTT. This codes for CASSLTSSTGELFF.